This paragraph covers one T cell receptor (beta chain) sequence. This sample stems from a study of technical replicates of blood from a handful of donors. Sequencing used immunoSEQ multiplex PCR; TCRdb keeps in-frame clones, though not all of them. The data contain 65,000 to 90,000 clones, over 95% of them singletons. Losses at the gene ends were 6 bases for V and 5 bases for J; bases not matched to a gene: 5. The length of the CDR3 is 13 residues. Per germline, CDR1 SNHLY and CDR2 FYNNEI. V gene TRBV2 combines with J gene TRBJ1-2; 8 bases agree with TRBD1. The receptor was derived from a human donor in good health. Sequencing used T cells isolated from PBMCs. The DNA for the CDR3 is TGTGCCAGCAGCGAGGACAGGGCATATGGCTACACCTTC. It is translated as CASSEDRAYGYTF.